The rows below give T cell receptor beta chains drawn from one sample of a study of blood T cells in healthy people across ages. MiXCR, applied by TCRdb to the 5' RACE reads, yields one record per CDR3 protein. The repertoire holds some 890,000 distinct CDR3 sequences, almost 30% seen once, with around 9.6% in the top ten. These data were likewise used in another study, on T cells of mothers and their children.

Sequences were obtained from blood. Receptors originate from a middle-aged woman in good health. Each CDR3 is given with its conserved first and last residue. D genes are given only for firm matches. Not every row has a clone size; where given, it reads once, few, many or a size class.

length: 12; D: -; V: TRBV6-5; J: TRBJ2-3; size: many; DNA: TGTGCCAGCAGGTCCCCCGCAGATACGCAGTATTTT; CDR3: CASRSPADTQYF
length: 11; D: -; V: TRBV29-1; J: TRBJ1-2; size: -; DNA: TGCAGCGTTGAAGACTTCGGGGGCTACACCTTC; CDR3: CSVEDFGGYTF
length: 15; D: TRBD1; V: TRBV7-3; J: TRBJ1-6; size: few; DNA: TGTGCCAGCAGCTTATCGGGACAGGGGGCGTCCCCCCTCCACTTT; CDR3: CASSLSGQGASPLHF
length: 14; D: -; V: TRBV28; J: TRBJ2-3; size: -; DNA: TGTGCCAGCAATTTCGTGGACGGAGGGGTTCCGCAGTATTTT; CDR3: CASNFVDGGVPQYF
length: 14; D: -; V: TRBV2; J: TRBJ2-7; size: few; DNA: TGTGCCAGCAGGCCTCGAGAGGTTCGGTACGAGCAGTACTTC; CDR3: CASRPREVRYEQYF
length: 15; D: -; V: TRBV28; J: TRBJ2-7; size: few; DNA: TGTGCCAGCAGTCCCAAGGACAGTTTTGCCTACGAGCAGTACTTC; CDR3: CASSPKDSFAYEQYF
length: 17; D: -; V: TRBV6-1; J: TRBJ2-2; size: -; DNA: TGTGCCAGCAGTGAAGCAGCGCGGGGGCCTAACACCGGGGAGCTGTTTTTT; CDR3: CASSEAARGPNTGELFF
length: 16; D: -; V: TRBV7-2; J: TRBJ2-3; size: many; DNA: TGTGCCAGCAGCCGGATGGGGGCGCAGGAATTTGATACGCAGTATTTT; CDR3: CASSRMGAQEFDTQYF
length: 14; D: TRBD1; V: TRBV28; J: TRBJ1-2; size: few; DNA: TGTGCCAGCAGTTTATTAGACAGGGCGAGTGGCTACACCTTC; CDR3: CASSLLDRASGYTF
length: 14; D: TRBD2; V: TRBV20-1; J: TRBJ2-7; size: -; DNA: TGCAGTGCCCAAAGCGGGGGGTTGAACGATGAGCAGTACTTC; CDR3: CSAQSGGLNDEQYF